The 21 T cell receptor beta chains given below trace back to one sample, sequenced in a study of cytomegalovirus exposure and HLA in healthy donors. The PCR contained 60 Vbeta and 13 Jbeta primers. Produced via immunoSEQ multiplex PCR; TCRdb's table is partial and in-frame only. The sample contains about 38,000 clones, about 66% of which appear only once. The sample consisted of PBMCs. These receptor sequences come from a man in his fifties in good health and CMV-seropositive.

This chain links TRBV25-1 with TRBJ2-7; 7 bases are shared with TRBD1. Germline CDR1 MGHDK, CDR2 SYGVNS. The V and J ends lost 4 bases and 7 bases, in that order; junction bases with no gene match: 13. The CDR3 contains 15 residues. The CDR3 DNA reads as TGTGCCAGCAGTGTAATGGACAGGCCGGCGGAGGAGCAGTACTTC. Protein sequence: CASSVMDRPAEEQYF.

This chain links TRBV18 with TRBJ2-7; 8 positions match TRBD2. Germline CDR1 KGHSH, CDR2 LQKENI. V was pared by 2 bases and J by 1 base, with 10 bases of the junction left unmatched. This CDR3 contains 17 residues. CDR3 nucleotide sequence: TGTGCCAGCTCACCAAGCCTCGGGGGGGCTCAATCCTACGAGCAGTACTTC. This codes for CASSPSLGGAQSYEQYF.

The chain carries TRBV7-8 and TRBJ2-7; 8 bases align to TRBD1. The V and J ends lost 5 bases and 2 bases, in that order; junction bases with no gene match: 5. The germline gives CDR1 SGHVS, CDR2 FQNEAQ. The CDR3 is 14 amino acids. The CDR3 protein is CASSPWTGPYEQYF. CDR3 DNA sequence: TGTGCCAGCAGCCCTTGGACAGGGCCCTACGAGCAGTACTTC.

This clone is a singleton in its sample. The chain couples TRBV5-1 to TRBJ2-3; the match to TRBD2 covers 7 bases. Per the germline V gene, CDR1 is SGHRS and CDR2 is YFSETQ. The CDR3 has 15 residues. V lost 2 bases and J lost 4; bases outside the gene matches: 7. For the CDR3, the DNA is TGCGCCAGCAGCTTTAGGCGGGGGTTGGCAGATACGCAGTATTTT. Translated, it gives CASSFRRGLADTQYF.

This clone was picked up one time. This chain joins TRBV7-9 and TRBJ1-2; 7 bases fit TRBD1. Germline loops: CDR1 SEHNR, CDR2 FQNEAQ (reference sequence). There are 13 residues in the CDR3. Trimming cost V 5 bases and J 4 bases; bases outside gene matches: 4. The CDR3 loop reads CASSLQGIYGYTF. The CDR3 coding sequence is TGTGCCAGCAGCCTACAGGGGATCTATGGCTACACCTTC. Supplemented by reference TRBV7-9 and TRBJ1-2, the full variable domain reads DTGVSQNPRHKITKRGQNVTFRCDPISEHNRLYWYRQTLGQGPEFLTYFQNEAQLEKSRLLSDRFSAERPKGSFSTLEIQRTEQGDSAMYLCASSLQGIYGYTFGSGTRLTVV.

The V call is TRBV7-2, the J call TRBJ1-1; D remains unclear. The CDR3 has 14 residues. V shed 2 bases and J shed 0 bases, with 7 bases lying between them. The germline V gene has CDR1 SGHTA and CDR2 FQGNSA. CDR3 loop: CASSLRQVNTEAFF. DNA of the CDR3: TGTGCCAGCAGCTTACGGCAGGTGAACACTGAAGCTTTCTTT.

This sequence joins TRBV7-2 and TRBJ2-5; D possibly corresponds to TRBD2 (5 bases). The germline CDR1 and CDR2 sequences are SGHTA and FQGNSA. The CDR3 totals 14 residues. V gave up 6 bases and J gave up 3 bases, with 14 bases separating them. The CDR3 coding sequence is TGTGCCAGCAGTCGAGGGAGCGGAAAAGAGACCCAGTACTTC. It codes for CASSRGSGKETQYF.

The chain carries TRBV7-2 and TRBJ2-3; 7 bases map to TRBD2. Germline lookup yields CDR1 SGHTA and CDR2 FQGNSA. The CDR3 contains 15 residues. Trimming cost V 5 bases and J 1 base; bases outside gene matches: 6. CDR3 bases: TGTGCCAGCAGCGCCAAAGCGGGGCGCACAGATACGCAGTATTTT. Translating it yields CASSAKAGRTDTQYF.

The chain recombines TRBV6-5 with TRBJ2-7; D unclear. Trimming removed 2 bases from V and 0 bases from J, with 11 bases in between. This CDR3 comprises 15 residues. Germline CDR1 reads MNHEY; CDR2 reads SVGAGI. CDR3 bases: TGTGCCAGCAGTTACGAGCTGCCGAGCTCCTACGAGCAGTACTTC. Amino acid sequence: CASSYELPSSYEQYF.

The V call is TRBV5-1, the J call TRBJ2-5, with 8 bases matching TRBD1. Germline-derived CDR1 and CDR2 are SGHRS and YFSETQ. The CDR3 covers 14 residues. V gave up 3 bases and J gave up 3 bases; unmatched junction bases: 4. CDR3 residues: CASSYQGAEETQYF. CDR3 nucleotide sequence: TGCGCCAGCAGCTACCAGGGGGCTGAAGAGACCCAGTACTTC.

There are a few counts of this clone. The chain carries TRBV19 and TRBJ1-5; D is uncertain. The germline CDR1 and CDR2 sequences are LNHDA and SQIVND (reference sequence). The V end lost 5 bases, the J end lost 0 bases, and 11 bases lay between the germline ends. This CDR3 has 15 residues. CDR3 sequence: CASSATQRSNQPQHF. In nucleotides, the CDR3 is TGTGCCAGTAGTGCCACTCAGCGTAGCAATCAGCCCCAGCATTTT.

This clone showed up just a few times. The chain has TRBV5-8 and TRBJ1-3, with D tentatively TRBD1 (5 bases). V lost 7 bases, J lost 2 bases, and 7 bases lay in between. From germline, CDR1 is SGHTS and CDR2 YDEGEE. There are 12 residues in the CDR3. This chain's CDR3 is CASWTTGNTIYF. The CDR3 DNA follows: TGTGCCAGCTGGACAACTGGAAACACCATATATTTT.

The chain carries TRBV7-2 and TRBJ1-5; D is perhaps TRBD1 (5 bases). V lost 7 bases and J 6 bases, leaving 16 bases between the germline ends. Germline V CDR1 and CDR2: SGHTA, FQGNSA. This CDR3 has 14 amino acids. CDR3 DNA: TGTGCCAGCACCCCTGGAGGGGTTGTTCAGCCCCAGCATTTT. This codes for CASTPGGVVQPQHF. The full variable domain, completed using reference TRBV7-2 and TRBJ1-5, is GAGVSQSPSNKVTEKGKDVELRCDPISGHTALYWYRQSLGQGLEFLIYFQGNSAPDKSGLPSDRFSAERTGGSVSTLTIQRTQQEDSAVYLCASTPGGVVQPQHFGDGTRLSIL.

The chain joins TRBV10-3 to TRBJ2-3, with a tentative D call TRBD2 (7 bases). Looked up from germline, CDR1 is ENHRY and CDR2 is SYGVKD. V was cut by 5 bases and J by 6 bases, with 21 bases left in between. The CDR3 length is 16 residues. The DNA of the CDR3 is TGTGCCATCAGTCCCCGGGAAGGGGGGGCGAAGGATACGCAGTATTTT. Translating it yields CAISPREGGAKDTQYF.

This rearrangement joins TRBV11-3 to TRBJ2-3, with D possibly TRBD2 on 5 matching bases. The CDR3 has 15 residues. Germline CDR1 is SGHNT and CDR2 is YENEEA. V dropped 3 bases and J dropped 5 bases, with 15 bases sitting between them. The CDR3 DNA is TGTGCCAGCAGCTTCCGGCTAGCTGGTGAAGATACGCAGTATTTT. This codes for CASSFRLAGEDTQYF.

V and J are TRBV14 and TRBJ2-7; D uncertain. The CDR3 runs 12 residues. Germline assignment: CDR1 SGHDN and CDR2 FVKESK. V shed 11 bases and J shed 3 bases, with 14 bases lying between them. CDR3 protein: CAEAQNYYEQYF. The CDR3 DNA sequence: TGTGCCGAGGCTCAAAATTACTACGAGCAGTACTTC.

The chain recombines TRBV6-5 with TRBJ1-2; 7 bases line up with TRBD1. CDR3 length: 14 residues. Germline V gene lookup returns CDR1 MNHEY and CDR2 SVGAGI. The ends lost 6 bases at V and 3 bases at J; junction bases unmatched: 7. This chain's CDR3 is CASRLQGVDYGYTF. CDR3 DNA sequence: TGTGCCAGCAGGCTTCAGGGGGTCGACTATGGCTACACCTTC.

This clone was recorded a few times. The chain employs TRBV11-2 and TRBJ1-5; D is unclear. CDR1 and CDR2 from the germline V gene are SGHAT and FQNNGV. CDR3 length equals 13 residues. V lost 4 bases to trimming and J lost 4 bases, with 8 bases between them. CDR3 DNA: TGTGCCAGCAGCTCGATCCTAAATCAGCCCCAGCATTTT. Encoded protein: CASSSILNQPQHF.

The CDR3 loop reads CASREQTSGNQPQHF. Here the CDR3 DNA reads TGTGCCAGCCGAGAACAGACGAGTGGCAATCAGCCCCAGCATTTT. The chain is built from TRBV6-1 and TRBJ1-5; D uncertain. V shed 8 bases and J shed 2 bases, with 16 bases lying between them. The length of the CDR3 is 15 residues. Germline CDR1 reads MNHNS; CDR2 reads SASEGT.

This rearrangement joins TRBV10-3 to TRBJ2-3; tentative D call: TRBD2 (7 bases). CDR3 size: 16 residues. Trimming left V 3 bases short and J 6 bases short, with 19 bases between. Germline V gene sequence: CDR1 ENHRY, CDR2 SYGVKD. CDR3 loop: CAISDQPGSGGDTQYF. The CDR3, as DNA: TGTGCCATCAGTGACCAACCAGGGTCGGGGGGCGATACGCAGTATTTT.

This clone showed up just a few times. The gene calls are TRBV2 and TRBJ1-1; 11 bases line up with TRBD1. The CDR3 covers 14 residues. Germline V CDR1 and CDR2: SNHLY, FYNNEI. With 6 bases clipped from V and 4 bases from J, the junction kept 4 bases outside the gene matches. CDR3 residues: CASRDRGQRTEAFF. The CDR3 nucleotides are TGTGCCAGCAGGGACAGGGGGCAGCGCACTGAAGCTTTCTTT.